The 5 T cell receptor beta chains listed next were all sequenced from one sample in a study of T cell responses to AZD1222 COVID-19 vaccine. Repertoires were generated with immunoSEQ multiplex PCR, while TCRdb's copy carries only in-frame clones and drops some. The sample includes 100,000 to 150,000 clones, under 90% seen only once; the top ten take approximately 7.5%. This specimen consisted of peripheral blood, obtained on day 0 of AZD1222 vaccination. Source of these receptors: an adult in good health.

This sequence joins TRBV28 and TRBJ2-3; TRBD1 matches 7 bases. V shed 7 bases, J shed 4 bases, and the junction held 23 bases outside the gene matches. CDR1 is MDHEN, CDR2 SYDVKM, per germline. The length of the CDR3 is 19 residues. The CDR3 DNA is TGTGCCAGCACTCCTCATGCCTTTGTCTGGGACAGCGATTCAGATACGCAGTATTTT. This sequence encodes CASTPHAFVWDSDSDTQYF. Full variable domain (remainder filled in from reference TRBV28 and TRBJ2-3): DVKVTQSSRYLVKRTGEKVFLECVQDMDHENMFWYRQDPGLGLRLIYFSYDVKMKEKGDIPEGYSVSREKKERFSLILESASTNQTSMYLCASTPHAFVWDSDSDTQYFGPGTRLTVL.

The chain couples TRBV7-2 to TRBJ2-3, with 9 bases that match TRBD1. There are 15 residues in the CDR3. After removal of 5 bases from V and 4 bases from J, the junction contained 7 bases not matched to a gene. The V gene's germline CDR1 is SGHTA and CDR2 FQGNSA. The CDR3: CASSRRDRVADTQYF. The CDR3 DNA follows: TGTGCCAGCAGCCGCCGGGACAGGGTCGCAGATACGCAGTATTTT.

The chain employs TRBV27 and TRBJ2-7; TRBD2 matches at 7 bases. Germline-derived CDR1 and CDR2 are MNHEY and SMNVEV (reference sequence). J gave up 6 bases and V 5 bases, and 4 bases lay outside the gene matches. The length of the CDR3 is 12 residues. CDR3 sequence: CASSPRTSEQYF. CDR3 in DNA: TGTGCCAGCAGTCCCAGGACTAGCGAGCAGTACTTC.

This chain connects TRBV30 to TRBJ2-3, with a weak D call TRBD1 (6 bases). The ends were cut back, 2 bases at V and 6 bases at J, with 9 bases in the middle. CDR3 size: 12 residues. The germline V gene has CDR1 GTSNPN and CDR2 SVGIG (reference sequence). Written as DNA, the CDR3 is TGTGCCTGGAGTCCTAGGGGGGATACGCAGTATTTT. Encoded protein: CAWSPRGDTQYF.

The CDR3: CASSTGRGRADSPLHF. The CDR3 DNA reads as TGTGCCAGCAGCACGGGGCGGGGCAGGGCCGACTCACCCCTCCACTTT. The V gene is TRBV5-4, the J gene TRBJ1-6; weak D call: TRBD1 (5 bases). V was trimmed by 4 bases and J by 10 bases, leaving 21 bases between them. CDR3 length: 16 residues. CDR1 is SGHNT, CDR2 YYREEE, per germline (reference sequence).